The present TCR beta chain was sequenced within a study of blood T cell repertoires in COVID-19. Study details: Italy, Spain and the United States were the sources of the convalescent and acute COVID-19 samples. The analysed material was cDNA or gDNA that came from T cells, B-cell-depleted T cells, or PBMCs.

Under the authors' procedure: Estimation of nucleated cell counts relied on the amplification of reference gene primers. Sequencing used immunoSEQ multiplex PCR; TCRdb keeps in-frame clones, though not all of them. V and J calls and clone size come straight from that table; D and trimming were deduced from the DNA. The repertoire has 57,000 or so clones, around 76% of them found once; the top ten carry around 20%. The CDR3 totals 13 residues. With 4 bases removed from V and 7 bases from J, the gap between germline ends came to 14 bases. Looked up from germline, CDR1 is SGHKS and CDR2 is YYEKEE (reference sequence).

V usage is TRBV5-5 and J usage is TRBJ1-1; the D gene is possibly TRBD1 (5 bases). Sequencing was performed on peripheral blood. The clonotype was recovered from a man aged 50-60 years with active or convalescent COVID-19. This CDR3 reads CASSANPQGEAFF. In DNA, the CDR3 is TGTGCCAGCAGCGCAAACCCGCAGGGTGAAGCTTTCTTT. The variable domain in full, completed from reference TRBV5-5 and TRBJ1-1, reads DAGVTQSPTHLIKTRGQQVTLRCSPISGHKSVSWYQQVLGQGPQFIFQYYEKEERGRGNFPDRFSARQFPNYSSELNVNALLLGDSALYLCASSANPQGEAFFGQGTRLTVV.